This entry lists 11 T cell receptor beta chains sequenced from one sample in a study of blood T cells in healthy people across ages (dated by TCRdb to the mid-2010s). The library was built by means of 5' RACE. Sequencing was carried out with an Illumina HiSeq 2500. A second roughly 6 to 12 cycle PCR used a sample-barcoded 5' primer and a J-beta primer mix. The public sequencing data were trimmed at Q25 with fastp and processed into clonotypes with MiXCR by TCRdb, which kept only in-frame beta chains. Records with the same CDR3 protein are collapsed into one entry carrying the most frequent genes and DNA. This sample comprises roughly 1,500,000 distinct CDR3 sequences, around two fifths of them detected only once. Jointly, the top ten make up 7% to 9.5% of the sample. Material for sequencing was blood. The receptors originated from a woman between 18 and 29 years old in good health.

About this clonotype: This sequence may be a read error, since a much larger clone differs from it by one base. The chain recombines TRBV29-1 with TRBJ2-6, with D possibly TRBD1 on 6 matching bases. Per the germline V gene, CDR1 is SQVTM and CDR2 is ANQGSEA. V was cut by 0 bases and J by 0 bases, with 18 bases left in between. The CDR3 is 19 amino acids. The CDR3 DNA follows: TGCAGCGTTGAAGATAGTTTTGGCAGGGGTGGCTCTGGGGCCAACGTCCTGACTTTC. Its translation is CSVEDSFGRGGSGANVLTF.

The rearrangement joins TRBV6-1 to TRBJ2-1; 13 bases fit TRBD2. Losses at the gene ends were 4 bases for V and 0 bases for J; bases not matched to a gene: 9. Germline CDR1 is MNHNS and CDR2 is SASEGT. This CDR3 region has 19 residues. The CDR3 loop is CASSATGLAGLSSYNEQFF. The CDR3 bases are TGTGCCAGCAGTGCCACGGGACTAGCGGGACTGAGCTCCTACAATGAGCAGTTCTTC.

This chain's CDR3 is CASGPDRLETQYF. The CDR3, as DNA: TGTGCCAGCGGGCCTGACAGGCTGGAGACCCAGTACTTC. This chain links TRBV6-5 with TRBJ2-5; perhaps TRBD1 as D (6 bases). The CDR3 contains 13 residues. The V gene lost 8 bases and the J gene lost 5 bases, with 15 bases spanning the gap. Per germline, CDR1 MNHEY and CDR2 SVGAGI.

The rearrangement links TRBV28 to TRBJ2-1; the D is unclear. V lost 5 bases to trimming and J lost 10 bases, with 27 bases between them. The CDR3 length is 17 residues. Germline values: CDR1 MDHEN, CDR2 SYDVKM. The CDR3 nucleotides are TGTGCCAGCAGTAGTAGCTCCTCCGTCTTCTCCGGACCCGAGCAGTTCTTC. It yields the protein CASSSSSSVFSGPEQFF. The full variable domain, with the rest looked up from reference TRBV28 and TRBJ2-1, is DVKVTQSSRYLVKRTGEKVFLECVQDMDHENMFWYRQDPGLGLRLIYFSYDVKMKEKGDIPEGYSVSREKKERFSLILESASTNQTSMYLCASSSSSSVFSGPEQFFGPGTRLTVL.

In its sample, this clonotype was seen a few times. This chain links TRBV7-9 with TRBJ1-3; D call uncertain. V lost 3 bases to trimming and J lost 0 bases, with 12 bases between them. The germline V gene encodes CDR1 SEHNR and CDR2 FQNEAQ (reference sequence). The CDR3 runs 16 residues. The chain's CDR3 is CASSFLSQSSGNTIYF. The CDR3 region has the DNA TGTGCCAGCAGCTTTTTGTCACAGTCCTCTGGAAACACCATATATTTT. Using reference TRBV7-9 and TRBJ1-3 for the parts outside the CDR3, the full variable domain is DTGVSQNPRHKITKRGQNVTFRCDPISEHNRLYWYRQTLGQGPEFLTYFQNEAQLEKSRLLSDRFSAERPKGSFSTLEIQRTEQGDSAMYLCASSFLSQSSGNTIYFGEGSWLTVV.

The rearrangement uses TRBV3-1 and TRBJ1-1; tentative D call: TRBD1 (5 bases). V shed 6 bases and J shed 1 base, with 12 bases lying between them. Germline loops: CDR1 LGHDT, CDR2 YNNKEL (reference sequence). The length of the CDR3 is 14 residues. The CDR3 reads CASRSGTKNTEAFF. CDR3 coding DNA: TGTGCCAGCAGGTCCGGGACCAAGAACACTGAAGCTTTCTTT.

The CDR3 region is CSVFETGISPLHF. In DNA form, the CDR3 reads TGCAGTGTTTTCGAGACAGGGATTTCACCCCTCCACTTT. This chain uses TRBV20-1 with TRBJ1-6; TRBD1 matches at 7 bases. The length of the CDR3 is 13 residues. V shed 7 bases, J shed 9 bases, and the junction held 9 bases outside the gene matches. CDR1 is DFQATT and CDR2 is SNEGSKA in the germline V gene (reference sequence).

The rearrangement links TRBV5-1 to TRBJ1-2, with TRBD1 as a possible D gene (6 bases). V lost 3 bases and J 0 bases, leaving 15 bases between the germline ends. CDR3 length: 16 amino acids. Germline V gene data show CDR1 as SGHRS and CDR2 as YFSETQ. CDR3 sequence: CASSSKWGASNYGYTF. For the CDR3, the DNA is TGCGCCAGCAGCTCGAAATGGGGGGCTTCTAACTATGGCTACACCTTC.

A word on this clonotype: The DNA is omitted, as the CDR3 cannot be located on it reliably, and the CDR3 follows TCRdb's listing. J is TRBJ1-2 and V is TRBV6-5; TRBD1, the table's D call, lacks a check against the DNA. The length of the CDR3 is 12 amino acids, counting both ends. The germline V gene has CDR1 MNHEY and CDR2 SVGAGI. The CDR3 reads CATRTGNYGCTF.

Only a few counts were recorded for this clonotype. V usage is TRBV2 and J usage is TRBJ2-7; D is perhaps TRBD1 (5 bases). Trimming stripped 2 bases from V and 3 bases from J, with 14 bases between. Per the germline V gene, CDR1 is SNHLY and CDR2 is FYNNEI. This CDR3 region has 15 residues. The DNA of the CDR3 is TGTGCCAGCAGTGAATTTGGTAGACAGCACTACGAGCAGTACTTC. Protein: CASSEFGRQHYEQYF. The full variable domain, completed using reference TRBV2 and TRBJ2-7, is EPEVTQTPSHQVTQMGQEVILRCVPISNHLYFYWYRQILGQKVEFLVSFYNNEISEKSEIFDDQFSVERPDGSNFTLKIRSTKLEDSAMYFCASSEFGRQHYEQYFGPGTRLTVT.

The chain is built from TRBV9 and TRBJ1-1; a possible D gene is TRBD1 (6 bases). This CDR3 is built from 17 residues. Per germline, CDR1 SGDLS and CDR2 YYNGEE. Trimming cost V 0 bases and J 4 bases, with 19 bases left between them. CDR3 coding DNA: TGTGCCAGCAGCGTAGGCCTCGGGGGCGGGTTGGGCACTGAAGCTTTCTTT. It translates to CASSVGLGGGLGTEAFF. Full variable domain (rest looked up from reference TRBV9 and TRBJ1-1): DSGVTQTPKHLITATGQRVTLRCSPRSGDLSVYWYQQSLDQGLQFLIQYYNGEERAKGNILERFSAQQFPDLHSELNLSSLELGDSALYFCASSVGLGGGLGTEAFFGQGTRLTVV.